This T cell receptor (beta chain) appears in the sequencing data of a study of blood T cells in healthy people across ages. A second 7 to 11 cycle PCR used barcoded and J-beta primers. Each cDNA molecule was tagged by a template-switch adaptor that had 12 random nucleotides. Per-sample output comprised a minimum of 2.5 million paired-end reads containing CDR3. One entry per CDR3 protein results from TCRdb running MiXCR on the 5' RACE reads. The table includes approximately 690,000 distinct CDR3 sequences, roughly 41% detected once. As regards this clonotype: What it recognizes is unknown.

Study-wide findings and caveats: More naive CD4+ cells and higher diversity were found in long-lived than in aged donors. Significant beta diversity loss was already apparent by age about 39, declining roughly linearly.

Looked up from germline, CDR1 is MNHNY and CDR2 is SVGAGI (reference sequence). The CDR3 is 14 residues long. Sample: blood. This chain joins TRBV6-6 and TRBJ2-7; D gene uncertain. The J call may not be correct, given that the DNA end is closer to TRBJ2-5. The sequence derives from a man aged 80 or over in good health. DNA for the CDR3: TGTGCCAGCAGCCCAAGTTGGGTGGTAGAGACCCAGTACTTC. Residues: CASSPSWVVETQYF.